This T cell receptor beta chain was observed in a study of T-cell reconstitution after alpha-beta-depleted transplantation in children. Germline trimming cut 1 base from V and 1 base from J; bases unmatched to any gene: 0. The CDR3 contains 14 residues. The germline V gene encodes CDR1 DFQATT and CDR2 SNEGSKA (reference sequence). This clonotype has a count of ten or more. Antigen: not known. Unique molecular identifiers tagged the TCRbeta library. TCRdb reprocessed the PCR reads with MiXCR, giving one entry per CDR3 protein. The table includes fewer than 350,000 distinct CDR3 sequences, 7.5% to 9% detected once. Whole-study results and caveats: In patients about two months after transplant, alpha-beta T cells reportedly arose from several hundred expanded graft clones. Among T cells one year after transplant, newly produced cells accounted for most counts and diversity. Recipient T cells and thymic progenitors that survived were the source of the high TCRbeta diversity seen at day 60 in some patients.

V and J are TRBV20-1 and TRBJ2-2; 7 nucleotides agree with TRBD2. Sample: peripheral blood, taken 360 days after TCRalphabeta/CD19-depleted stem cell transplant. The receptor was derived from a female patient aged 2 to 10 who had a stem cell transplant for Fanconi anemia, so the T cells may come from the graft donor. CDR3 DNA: TGCAGTGCTAGAGGCGGGGGGAACACCGGGGAGCTGTTTTTT. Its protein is CSARGGGNTGELFF.